Sequencing of this T cell receptor (beta chain) was carried out in a study of CD4+ T cells in melanoma. The study, taken as a whole, reports: In melanoma, neoantigen-specific CD4+ T cells reportedly differed in differentiation state. A reported correlation linked neoantigen-specific CD4+ T cells to CD8+, macrophage and B cell function.

Clones were sequenced by immunoSEQ multiplex PCR, and TCRdb holds only the in-frame ones, with some missing. The sample carries 90,000 to 130,000 clones, 92% recorded once. The CDR3 has 13 amino acids. The germline V gene encodes CDR1 MNHNS and CDR2 SASEGT. The V end was cut by 7 bases, the J end by 4 bases, with 13 bases between. Points on this clone: Its antigen is not identified.

The chain combines TRBV6-1 with TRBJ1-2, with D maybe TRBD1 (6 bases). The sequence came from a human donor with melanoma. The sample consisted of peripheral blood. This chain's CDR3 is CASKKGGFYGYTF. CDR3 bases: TGTGCCAGCAAAAAGGGGGGATTCTATGGCTACACCTTC.